The present T cell receptor (beta chain) was sequenced within a study of cytomegalovirus exposure and HLA in healthy donors (dated by TCRdb to between 2016 and 2019). Study-level background: An earlier analysis of about 560 of the donors reported 276 Gb of sequence data and around 110 million unique TCR beta sequences obtained from about 200 million T cells. In a later analysis, previously published TCR beta repertoires from about 670 donors were re-analyzed and high-resolution HLA genotyping was added so that TCR occurrence patterns could be studied. To decide whether each TCR beta V gene segment behaved as functional or pseudogenic, an earlier analysis of some 600 of the donors relied on high-throughput TCR beta sequencing. To predict cytomegalovirus infection status, the study combined high-throughput TCR immunosequencing, statistical association of individual TCRs with disease status, and machine learning. Typing coverage differed by locus: A, B, C, DRB1 and DQB1 were typed in about 620-630 donors, DQA1 in about 500, DPA1 in 600 to 610, and DPB1 in roughly 470. Every repertoire in the discovery cohort had been generated on one and the same sequencing platform. Among the roughly 400 genotyped donors, 75% to 90% belonged to the genetic ancestry cluster associated with self-reported Caucasian donors. Roughly 300 gigabases of sequencing data and roughly 80 million unique TCR sequences made up an early release that covered over 550 HLA-typed donors. Across approximately 400 genotyped donors of the cohort, an average of approximately 200,000 unique TCR beta nucleotide sequences per donor were sequenced, and about a sixth of those sequences were non-productive. A separate validation cohort of 90 to 150 different subjects was used in addition to the approximately 640-subject first cohort. Both class I and class II loci were covered by HLA typing, at four-digit resolution. In a later genetic analysis, genome-wide SNP genotypes for about 55% of the roughly 700 donors were used, and that subset was treated as a discovery cohort. The T cell repertoires of 550 to 850 subjects were profiled by immunosequencing and related to cytomegalovirus serostatus. In the later analysis, no new phenotypic data were used to find candidate immune exposures; instead, reliance was placed on TCR beta sequences and their occurrence across donors. Donor age, sex, ethnicity and CMV serostatus were collected together with the repertoire data. The study aimed to test whether signatures of past pathogen exposure could be identified by cataloging public T cell receptors. A handful of DR-DQ haplotypes were treated as single units for association and clustering because of strong linkage in the cohort. The paper as a whole reports these results and caveats: In a later analysis, HLA-associated TCR beta chains were found to be more clonally expanded and to have lower generation probabilities than equally common non-associated chains. Several of the top co-occurrence clusters appeared to be linked to parvovirus B19, influenza, CMV and Epstein-Barr virus, according to a later analysis. A further reported finding was that TCR beta sequences accurately predicted the HLA-A and HLA-B alleles for most subjects in the first cohort. The study listed 150 to 200 TCR beta chains as associated with cytomegalovirus. A later analysis found that most CMV-associated TCR beta chains appeared HLA-restricted, with HLA associations seemingly driven largely by CMV exposure. A group of highly shared sequence variants was considered likely to be a technical artifact of the sequencing pipeline. In a later genetic analysis, a missense DCLRE1C variant was associated with V-gene and J-gene trimming of TCR beta chains, and the association was replicated in an independent cohort. In a later analysis, the rate of TCR association differed among HLA loci, with DRB1 alleles having the most associated TCRs and HLA-C alleles having the fewest. Broadly in line with IMGT annotations, most TCR beta V segments showed up in productive rearrangements about 87% or about 30% of the time in an earlier analysis of roughly 590 of the donors. Because counts were too low, roughly 16 rarely observed V segments, including chromosome 9 orphons, were excluded from the earlier analysis of several hundred of the donors. The classifier was reported to diagnose cytomegalovirus status with high specificity and sensitivity in both the original and validation cohorts. Specific HLA alleles were associated with roughly 17,000 TCR beta sequences at a false discovery rate of 0.05 in a later analysis. When HLA alleles, especially DR and DQ, strongly co-occurred, attributing TCR associations to individual alleles was difficult. Most TCR sequences were observed very rarely across donors, whereas some public TCRs were present in many individuals. The authors suggested that the approach could potentially be extended to other disease states and immunological phenotypes. CMV serostatus was the only immune exposure information available for the cohort. Because HLA typing was missing for some donors at each locus, association tests included only the typed subset. The 87-base-pair reads could not distinguish some IMGT-functional V segments, including TRBV6-2 and TRBV6-3, so those segments were excluded. Presence/absence analyses assumed roughly uniform sequencing depth across donors, an assumption that may not hold. A few of the identified cytomegalovirus-associated TCR beta chains were confirmed in vitro to be specific for cytomegalovirus antigens. In a later genetic analysis, fewer N-insertions in productive TCRs were reported among donors in an Asian-associated ancestry cluster than the 666-donor mean. Correlated functional status among segregating V segments might be attributable to linkage disequilibrium, but an unknown experimental factor could not be ruled out. Only TCR beta chains were sequenced in this cohort, and the absence of alpha or paired-chain data limited detectable features.

Taken from cysteine to phenylalanine, the CDR3 has 13 residues. The entry retains the CDR3 DNA only, 39 bases that are in frame from base 1. V loses 6 bases of germline sequence and J loses 4 bases, and the interval between the two ends is 12 bases. The germline V gene yields ENHRY for CDR1 and SYGVKD for CDR2. In total, roughly 670 healthy bone marrow donors made up the cohort. At the time of sampling, all cohort members were nominally healthy, though unrecorded immune exposures were likely present. The donor was CMV seronegative and belonged to the group of around 400 seronegative cohort members. A peripheral blood sample was collected from each donor, and TCR beta sequencing was performed on peripheral blood mononuclear cells. Genomic DNA extraction from the blood cell samples was performed with the Qiagen DNeasy Blood Extraction Kit. This clone was recorded only once. Which antigen it targets is not known. No base-level quality is on record; no much larger clone is a single base apart.

Library preparation used the immunoSEQ multiplex PCR assay. For the multiplex PCR, a mixture combining 60 forward primers for TCR Vbeta segments and 13 reverse primers for TCR Jbeta segments was used. The CDR3 region of rearranged TCR beta genes was amplified from genomic DNA by a multiplex PCR assay. On the Illumina HiSeq System, the amplified TCR beta libraries were sequenced as 87-base-pair reads. The paper's processing steps were these. Across the 500 to 700 repertoires, a later analysis counted tens of millions of unique TCR beta chains, roughly 11 million of which were shared by at least two donors. A nearest-neighbor algorithm error-corrected the raw reads and collapsed the reads into unique sequences, merging closely related sequences to remove PCR and sequencing errors. CDR3 sequences were aligned to IMGT reference sequences to assign V, D and J gene segments. For a sequence to be retained, a match of at least six nucleotides to both a V gene segment and a J gene segment was required. A rearrangement was called productive if the CDR3 had no stop codons and remained in frame with V and J, and every other rearrangement was called non-productive. Following IMGT convention, CDR3 was defined as the stretch from the second conserved V-encoded cysteine to the conserved J-encoded phenylalanine. In an earlier analysis of more than 550 of the donors, sequences lacking an unambiguous match to a single V gene segment were excluded. An earlier analysis of a few hundred of the donors called V segments functional above 56.7% productive rearrangements and segregating when the between-donor standard deviation exceeded 5%. A statistical classification framework was developed to diagnose cytomegalovirus status using the catalog of TCR beta chain sequences. A later analysis assigned V and J genes by comparing TCR nucleotide sequences with IMGT/GENE-DB human TR gene sequences. In a later analysis, CDR3 sequences and most-parsimonious VDJ recombination scenarios were assigned using the TCRdist pipeline. In a later analysis, each TCR beta chain was defined by its CDR3 amino acid sequence together with its V-gene family, and reads without a unique V-gene family were excluded. A later analysis removed roughly 590 highly shared, low-generation-probability nucleotide sequences to deal with suspected cross-contamination and a sequencing artifact. In a later analysis, a clonal expansion index was calculated for each public chain from normalized within-repertoire ranks of inferred template counts. In a later analysis, generation probabilities were computed with a VDJ recombination model fitted to out-of-frame rearrangements, and the resulting probabilities were checked against IGoR. A later analysis scored TCR-TCR, TCR-HLA and TCR-CMV co-occurrence with hypergeometric tests, applying a repertoire-size bias correction to TCR pairs. False discovery rates were estimated in a later analysis by permuting HLA or CMV assignments 20 times. In a later analysis, co-occurring TCRs were grouped using DBSCAN, with TCRdist sequence similarity added in when clustering inside HLA-allele-positive subsets. Co-occurrence clustering excluded repertoires with fewer than 30,000 or more than 120,000 public chains, plus five with anomalous nucleotide sharing. Imported from immuneACCESS, the table was reduced by TCRdb to in-frame sequences with V and J called. These copies leave out some clones; in studies compared against another copy, an unresolved V gene accounts for under half, and the cause of the remainder is not known. Clone size and V and J calls were adopted from that table, with D and trimming inferred from the DNA. In all, the sample holds about 75,000 clones, and approximately 82% of those were seen once. The ten biggest clones cover under 2% of the sample.

This sequence originates from a man aged 18 to 29 in good health and CMV-seronegative. Here the chain combines TRBV10-3 and TRBJ1-1; TRBD1 is perhaps the D gene, given 6 matching bases. The source material was PBMCs. The CDR3 here reads CAIRDRRSTEAFF. The bases are TGTGCCATCAGGGACAGAAGAAGCACTGAAGCTTTCTTT.